The following is a TCR beta chain sequence with its context. CDR1 SGHTA and CDR2 FQGTGA come from the germline V gene. The CDR3 runs to 15 residues. Trimming cost V 2 bases and J 0 bases, with 9 bases left between them. The data were obtained in a study of blood T cell repertoires in COVID-19. Study-wide context: Acute-phase and convalescent COVID-19 samples originated in the United States, Italy and Spain. The analysed material was cDNA or gDNA that came from T cells, B-cell-depleted T cells, or PBMCs.

How the authors handled the data: Reference gene primer amplification gave nucleated cell count estimates. The method was immunoSEQ multiplex PCR; TCRdb's version includes in-frame clones alone and lacks a portion of them. That table furnishes V, J and clone size, whereas the DNA furnished D and trimming. Counted here are some 100,000 clones, 85% to 90% occurring once; the ten biggest clones make up 1.1%. The chain links TRBV7-3 to TRBJ2-3; possible D gene TRBD1, 5 bases. Sequenced: peripheral blood. This receptor was obtained from a human donor in a cohort sampled during active COVID-19. The CDR3 sequence is CASSLQGSSTDTQYF. As DNA, the CDR3 is TGTGCCAGCAGCTTACAGGGTTCTAGCACAGATACGCAGTATTTT.